Each of the 22 T cell receptor beta chains below was sequenced from the same sample in a study of blood T cell repertoires in COVID-19 (dated by TCRdb to the early 2020s). Library preparation used the immunoSEQ multiplex PCR assay. What TCRdb holds here is the immuneACCESS table cut down to in-frame rearrangements. Part of the clones is not present; checked against another copy, under half of the missing clones reflect an unresolved V gene, and the others are unexplained. Recorded for this sample are 75,000 or so clones; roughly four fifths of them occurred a single time. The ten largest clones capture approximately 39% of the sample. Sequencing used peripheral blood. All receptors derive from a woman aged 70-85 years with acute or convalescent COVID-19.

Comment on this clone: One end of the junction fails to match germline, which may point to a read error. This chain links TRBV3-1 (or the pseudogene TRBV3-2) with TRBJ2-5; the D gene is possibly TRBD1 (5 bases). This CDR3 spans 15 amino acids. Germline loops: CDR1 LGHDT, CDR2 YNNKEL (reference sequence). The CDR3 loop is CASSQARTPQGTQYF. CDR3 DNA: TGTGCCAGCAGCCAGGCTAGGACACCCCAAGGGACCCAGTACTTC.

This clone was recorded only once. V and J are TRBV4-1 and TRBJ1-5, with no clear D. With 1 base removed from V and 4 bases from J, the gap between germline ends came to 14 bases. This CDR3 has 16 amino acids. Germline CDR1 reads MGHRA; CDR2 reads YSYEKL. This CDR3 is CASSQGVVGGNQPQHF. The CDR3 region has the DNA TGCGCCAGCAGCCAAGGGGTGGTAGGCGGAAATCAGCCCCAGCATTTT.

This clone was counted between two and nine times. The chain is built from TRBV5-5 and TRBJ2-1; perhaps TRBD1 as D (5 bases). The CDR3 is 13 residues long. Trimming cost V 6 bases and J 9 bases, with 16 bases left between them. Germline V gene data show CDR1 as SGHKS and CDR2 as YYEKEE (reference sequence). The CDR3 loop is CASTIYTQGEQFF. The CDR3 region has the DNA TGTGCCAGCACGATATACACTCAGGGTGAGCAGTTCTTC.

V is TRBV6-6 and J is TRBJ2-2; 10 nucleotides align to TRBD2. Germline V lookup: CDR1 MNHNY, CDR2 SVGAGI (reference sequence). Trimming cost V 6 bases and J 6 bases; bases outside gene matches: 4. The CDR3 contains 14 residues. CDR3 DNA sequence: TGTGCCAGCAGGATAGCGGGAGGCGCCGGGGAGCTGTTTTTT. This codes for CASRIAGGAGELFF.

The chain combines TRBV2 with TRBJ2-1, with no clear D. The CDR3 covers 17 residues. V lost 6 bases to trimming and J lost 0 bases, with 18 bases between them. Germline values: CDR1 SNHLY, CDR2 FYNNEI. CDR3 sequence: CASRITSGRSSYNEQFF. CDR3 coding DNA: TGTGCCAGCAGAATAACATCCGGTAGGAGCTCCTACAATGAGCAGTTCTTC.

V gene TRBV19 combines with J gene TRBJ2-1; 9 nucleotides line up with TRBD2. The germline V gene has CDR1 LNHDA and CDR2 SQIVND (reference sequence). This CDR3 contains 18 residues. The V gene end was trimmed by 1 base and the J gene end by 3 bases; junction bases not matched to a gene: 10. The CDR3 spells CASSIGSGSLLFYNEQFF. The DNA of the CDR3 is TGTGCCAGTAGTATAGGTAGCGGGAGCCTCCTCTTCTACAATGAGCAGTTCTTC.

The gene calls are TRBV6-5 and TRBJ1-4; 8 bases agree with TRBD1. The germline V gene has CDR1 MNHEY and CDR2 SVGAGI. The ends lost 8 bases at V and 5 bases at J; junction bases unmatched: 4. This CDR3 has 13 residues. The CDR3: CASGRTGNEKLFF. The CDR3 DNA reads as TGTGCCAGCGGGAGGACAGGGAATGAAAAACTGTTTTTT.

V is TRBV5-4 and J is TRBJ1-2; D possibly corresponds to TRBD1 (5 bases). Trimming removed 4 bases from V and 4 bases from J, with 17 bases in between. The CDR3 spans 15 residues. CDR1 and CDR2 (germline): SGHNT, YYREEE (reference sequence). The CDR3 reads CASSRDPGDGYGYTF. In DNA form, the CDR3 reads TGTGCCAGCAGCCGGGACCCGGGGGACGGCTATGGCTACACCTTC.

The chain uses TRBV24-1 and TRBJ1-2; D gene unclear. The germline V and J ends were trimmed by 4 bases and 0 bases, with 11 bases remaining between them. In germline, CDR1 is KGHDR, CDR2 SFDVKD. The CDR3 runs 15 residues. CDR3 nucleotide sequence: TGTGCCACCAGTGACGACCGCGGTGCTAACTATGGCTACACCTTC. Translated: CATSDDRGANYGYTF.

The V call is TRBV2, the J call TRBJ1-2; 10 bases are shared with TRBD1. Germline assignment: CDR1 SNHLY and CDR2 FYNNEI. The CDR3 is 13 amino acids. V shed 6 bases, J shed 5 bases, and the junction held 3 bases outside the gene matches. The CDR3 region is CASRGQGRYGYTF. The CDR3 coding sequence is TGTGCCAGCAGGGGACAGGGGAGGTATGGCTACACCTTC.

This chain uses TRBV2 with TRBJ2-5; the D gene is possibly TRBD2 (6 bases). Trimming stripped 3 bases from V and 5 bases from J, with 13 bases between. Germline V gene sequence: CDR1 SNHLY, CDR2 FYNNEI. This CDR3 has 14 amino acids. The CDR3 coding sequence is TGTGCCAGCAGTGACGGGAGCGCCGGGGAGACCCAGTACTTC. Its translation is CASSDGSAGETQYF.

In its sample, this clone was seen once. The chain combines TRBV7-9 with TRBJ2-3; TRBD1 might be the D (6 bases). Trimming took 5 bases from V and 4 from J, leaving 16 bases between them. This CDR3 has 15 amino acids. Germline values: CDR1 SEHNR, CDR2 FQNEAQ (reference sequence). Here the CDR3 reads CASSVTGRVADTQYF. CDR3 sequence (DNA): TGTGCCAGCAGCGTCACAGGGCGGGTGGCAGATACGCAGTATTTT.

The rearrangement links TRBV6-5 to TRBJ1-3; D ambiguous. Germline CDR1 MNHEY, CDR2 SVGAGI. CDR3 length: 14 residues. The V and J ends lost 10 bases and 0 bases respectively, with 13 bases between them. In DNA, the CDR3 is TGTGCCACCGCGGTTGGGAGCTCTGGAAACACCATATATTTT. This codes for CATAVGSSGNTIYF.

This clone turned up a few times. This sequence joins TRBV6-5 and TRBJ2-7, with 7 nucleotides matching TRBD2. The CDR3 spans 15 residues. J lost 2 bases, V lost 6 bases, and 10 bases had no gene match. Germline CDR1 is MNHEY and CDR2 is SVGAGI. The CDR3 protein is CASSASSGLTYEQYF. As DNA, the CDR3 is TGTGCCAGCAGCGCCTCTAGCGGCCTCACCTACGAGCAGTACTTC.

This sequence joins TRBV5-6 and TRBJ2-3; possible D gene TRBD2, 5 bases. Trimming took off 3 bases at V and 6 bases at J, with 14 bases between the two ends. This CDR3 region has 14 residues. Germline V gene data show CDR1 as SGHDT and CDR2 as YYEEEE. CDR3 sequence reads: CASSSRTSLDTQYF. CDR3 DNA: TGTGCCAGCAGCTCAAGGACTTCTCTTGATACGCAGTATTTT.

The V call is TRBV19, the J call TRBJ1-5; 7 bases are a match to TRBD1. The germline gives CDR1 LNHDA, CDR2 SQIVND (reference sequence). The CDR3 extends over 16 amino acids. V lost 2 bases to trimming and J lost 3 bases; unmatched junction nucleotides: 7. CDR3 residues: CASSIRAGQDNQPQHF. As DNA, the CDR3 is TGTGCCAGTAGTATACGTGCTGGACAGGACAATCAGCCCCAGCATTTT.

The rearrangement uses TRBV2 and TRBJ1-4; 7 bases fit TRBD1. V dropped 10 bases and J dropped 2; count of bases not matched to a gene: 10. Germline V gives CDR1 SNHLY, CDR2 FYNNEI. The length of the CDR3 is 15 residues. CDR3 sequence: CATRPSGGTNEKLFF. The CDR3, as DNA: TGTGCCACCCGGCCCTCAGGGGGGACTAATGAAAAACTGTTTTTT.

J is TRBJ2-5 and V is TRBV5-1; 7 bases agree with TRBD2. Germline V gene lookup returns CDR1 SGHRS and CDR2 YFSETQ. CDR3 length equals 17 residues. J was trimmed by 1 base and V by 0 bases; bases with no gene match: 9. The CDR3: CASSLGVGLAVQETQYF. CDR3 bases: TGCGCCAGCAGCTTGGGGGTCGGGCTAGCGGTCCAAGAGACCCAGTACTTC.

The chain is built from TRBV6-5 and TRBJ2-7, with 10 nucleotides matching TRBD1. With V trimmed by 6 bases and J by 4 bases, 9 bases remained unmatched. This CDR3 is built from 15 residues. Germline V gene data show CDR1 as MNHEY and CDR2 as SVGAGI. CDR3 in DNA: TGTGCCAGCAGGTCCGGACAGGGGGTTGAATACGAGCAGTACTTC. Protein product: CASRSGQGVEYEQYF.

J is TRBJ2-7 and V is TRBV30, with 8 bases that match TRBD2. V lost 4 bases to trimming and J lost 6 bases; unmatched junction nucleotides: 5. Germline values: CDR1 GTSNPN, CDR2 SVGIG (reference sequence). The CDR3 has 12 residues. CDR3 protein: CAWNPLAGEQYF. CDR3 in DNA: TGTGCCTGGAACCCTCTAGCGGGCGAGCAGTACTTC.

The V and J genes are TRBV5-1 and TRBJ2-3, with D possibly being TRBD2 (5 bases). Germline loops: CDR1 SGHRS, CDR2 YFSETQ. The CDR3 is 14 residues long. Trimming left V 0 bases short and J 3 bases short, with 8 bases between. For the CDR3, the DNA is TGCGCCAGCAGCTTGGGTGGGAGTACAGATACGCAGTATTTT. Its protein is CASSLGGSTDTQYF. Full variable domain (rest looked up from reference TRBV5-1 and TRBJ2-3): KAGVTQTPRYLIKTRGQQVTLSCSPISGHRSVSWYQQTPGQGLQFLFEYFSETQRNKGNFPGRFSGRQFSNSRSEMNVSTLELGDSALYLCASSLGGSTDTQYFGPGTRLTVL.

As DNA, the CDR3 is TGTGCCAGCAGTGATGGTCCACTAAACAATGAGCAGTTCTTC. This codes for CASSDGPLNNEQFF. J is TRBJ2-1 and V is TRBV2, with D hard to call. The germline gives CDR1 SNHLY, CDR2 FYNNEI. The germline V and J ends were trimmed by 3 bases and 5 bases, with 11 bases remaining between them. This CDR3 comprises 14 residues.